In this sample, the clone carrying this TCR beta chain turned up a few times. This specimen comes from a study of cytomegalovirus exposure and HLA in healthy donors. CDR3 length equals 13 residues. V lost 4 bases and J lost 5; bases outside the gene matches: 3. CDR1 is MNHNS and CDR2 is SASEGT in the germline V gene. The PCR contained 60 Vbeta and 13 Jbeta primers. Sequencing used immunoSEQ multiplex PCR; TCRdb keeps in-frame clones, though not all of them. The sample consists of just over 95,000 clones, 78% of them appearing once. This clonotype originated in a middle-aged woman in good health and CMV-seropositive. The sequenced material came from PBMCs. The chain uses TRBV6-1 and TRBJ1-1, with 8 nucleotides matching TRBD1. DNA of the CDR3: TGTGCCAGCAGTGGGACAGGGAGGACTGAAGCTTTCTTT. Residues: CASSGTGRTEAFF.